The 32 T cell receptor beta chains below were found in one sample sequenced in a study of blood T cell repertoires in COVID-19. Profiling relied on immunoSEQ multiplex PCR, and the TCRdb table lists in-frame clones only, not all of them. Here the sample spans 130,000 to 150,000 clones, about 80% being singletons. Sequenced material: peripheral blood. These receptors were taken from a woman older than 75 with acute or convalescent COVID-19.

V usage is TRBV5-1 and J usage is TRBJ2-3, with D perhaps TRBD1 (7 bases). This CDR3 has 14 amino acids. The germline V gene has CDR1 SGHRS and CDR2 YFSETQ. Trimming took off 4 bases at V and 0 bases at J, with 9 bases between the two ends. This CDR3 reads CASSPGGSTDTQYF. CDR3 DNA sequence: TGCGCCAGCAGCCCAGGGGGGAGCACAGATACGCAGTATTTT.

The chain recombines TRBV4-1 with TRBJ2-5, with a weak D call TRBD1 (6 bases). V was pared by 1 base and J by 7 bases, with 10 bases between. CDR1 and CDR2 from the germline V gene are MGHRA and YSYEKL. This CDR3 comprises 13 residues. The CDR3 loop is CASSQVLGGTQYF. The CDR3 bases are TGCGCCAGCAGCCAAGTCTTAGGGGGGACCCAGTACTTC.

With respect to this clone: Other nucleotide sequences in the sample specify the same CDR3. The genes are TRBV7-9 and TRBJ2-6; 9 bases line up with TRBD2. The CDR3 contains 16 residues. The ends lost 8 bases at V and 1 base at J; junction bases unmatched: 6. The V gene's germline CDR1 is SEHNR and CDR2 FQNEAQ (reference sequence). CDR3 residues: CASGGGGASGANVLTF. The DNA of the CDR3 is TGTGCCAGCGGGGGCGGGGGGGCATCTGGGGCCAACGTCCTGACTTTC.

The J gene is TRBJ2-1, the V gene TRBV4-3; TRBD2 might be the D (5 bases). The length of the CDR3 is 15 residues. CDR1 is LGHNA and CDR2 is YSLEER in the germline V gene. V was pared by 3 bases and J by 5 bases, with 14 bases between. The CDR3 loop reads CASSQRVEPHNEQFF. Written as DNA, the CDR3 is TGCGCCAGCAGCCAGCGGGTGGAGCCTCACAATGAGCAGTTCTTC.

This chain uses TRBV7-3 with TRBJ1-5; TRBD1 might be the D (5 bases). Germline V gene data show CDR1 as SGHTA and CDR2 as FQGTGA. The CDR3 has 13 residues. Trimming removed 1 base at V and 10 bases at J, with 11 bases between. The CDR3 DNA is TGTGCCAGCAGCTTAAGCCCAGGGACTCCCCAGCATTTT. Its translation is CASSLSPGTPQHF.

This chain uses TRBV6-6 with TRBJ1-5; D gene uncertain. Looked up from germline, CDR1 is MNHNY and CDR2 is SVGAGI (reference sequence). V was trimmed by 8 bases and J by 3 bases, leaving 11 bases between them. The CDR3 has 13 residues. CDR3 DNA: TGTGCCAGCCACGGAGCTAACAATCAGCCCCAGCATTTT. Protein: CASHGANNQPQHF.

This rearrangement joins TRBV19 to TRBJ1-3; 10 nucleotides agree with TRBD1. The CDR3 has 16 amino acids. Germline V gene sequence: CDR1 LNHDA, CDR2 SQIVND (reference sequence). The V and J ends lost 3 bases and 8 bases, in that order; junction bases with no gene match: 10. The CDR3 DNA reads as TGTGCCAGTAGTATCTGGGACAGGGGCCCAAAGGACACCATATATTTT. Its protein product is CASSIWDRGPKDTIYF.

This clone has a single count. The chain combines TRBV10-3 with TRBJ1-2, with 10 bases matching TRBD1. Germline lookup yields CDR1 ENHRY and CDR2 SYGVKD. V dropped 7 bases and J dropped 7; count of bases not matched to a gene: 6. This CDR3 is 13 amino acids long. CDR3 in amino acids: CAITGQGIGGYTF. The CDR3 DNA reads TGTGCCATCACGGGACAGGGGATTGGTGGCTACACCTTC.

The chain is built from TRBV24-1 and TRBJ2-3, with 9 bases lining up with TRBD2. The CDR3 is 14 amino acids. The trim removed 5 bases at V and 6 bases at J, leaving 5 bases unmatched. Germline CDR1 reads KGHDR; CDR2 reads SFDVKD. The CDR3, as DNA: TGTGCCACCAGTGGTACTAGCGGGTCGGATACGCAGTATTTT. Translating gives CATSGTSGSDTQYF.

The genes are TRBV7-3 and TRBJ2-1; 7 bases are shared with TRBD1. V lost 3 bases to trimming and J lost 10 bases; unmatched junction nucleotides: 6. The CDR3 loop spans 13 amino acids. Germline V gives CDR1 SGHTA, CDR2 FQGTGA. The CDR3: CASSFTRQGEQFF. The CDR3 region has the DNA TGTGCCAGCAGCTTCACCCGACAGGGCGAGCAGTTCTTC.

This clone was observed a handful of times. The chain combines TRBV5-1 with TRBJ2-2; 12 nucleotides line up with TRBD1. The V segment lost 3 bases and the J segment 3 bases; nucleotides outside the gene matches: 6. This CDR3 has 17 amino acids. CDR1 is SGHRS, CDR2 YFSETQ, per germline. DNA of the CDR3: TGCGCCAGCAGCTGGGACAGGGGGCGCATGGACACCGGGGAGCTGTTTTTT. It codes for CASSWDRGRMDTGELFF. Together with reference TRBV5-1 and TRBJ2-2, the CDR3 gives the full variable domain: KAGVTQTPRYLIKTRGQQVTLSCSPISGHRSVSWYQQTPGQGLQFLFEYFSETQRNKGNFPGRFSGRQFSNSRSEMNVSTLELGDSALYLCASSWDRGRMDTGELFFGEGSRLTVL.

This chain uses TRBV19 with TRBJ1-1; D is perhaps TRBD1 (5 bases). The CDR3 is 15 amino acids. V was shortened by 2 bases and J by 0 bases, with 10 bases between the two germline ends. Germline V gene sequence: CDR1 LNHDA, CDR2 SQIVND (reference sequence). The CDR3 bases are TGTGCCAGTAGTATAACGGGGGGAGTGAACACTGAAGCTTTCTTT. It specifies CASSITGGVNTEAFF.

This clone was seen only once. The V and J genes are TRBV9 and TRBJ1-3; D is perhaps TRBD1 (5 bases). Germline V gene lookup returns CDR1 SGDLS and CDR2 YYNGEE. The V and J ends lost 5 bases and 4 bases respectively, with 13 bases between them. The CDR3 has 14 residues. The CDR3 DNA sequence: TGTGCCAGCAGTCTTCGGGGGGAAGGAAACACCATATATTTT. Residues: CASSLRGEGNTIYF.

This sequence joins TRBV5-5 and TRBJ2-7; the match to TRBD1 covers 8 bases. Germline V gene sequence: CDR1 SGHKS, CDR2 YYEKEE (reference sequence). J gave up 0 bases and V 4 bases, and 6 bases lay outside the gene matches. The CDR3 runs to 15 residues. The DNA of the CDR3 is TGTGCCAGCAGCCAGGGGGCCTCAAGCTCCTACGAGCAGTACTTC. Residues: CASSQGASSSYEQYF.

The chain employs TRBV7-3 and TRBJ1-6; the D is unclear. CDR1 SGHTA and CDR2 FQGTGA come from the germline V gene. V lost 4 bases, J lost 13 bases, and 14 bases lay in between. This CDR3 has 13 residues. CDR3 region: CASSSTRLSPLHF. The CDR3 DNA sequence: TGTGCCAGCAGCTCGACACGTTTGAGTCCCCTCCACTTT.

Regarding this clone: One junction end does not reproduce the germline sequence, and a read error may be involved. The chain recombines TRBV2 with TRBJ1-1, with D unclear. From germline, CDR1 is SNHLY and CDR2 FYNNEI. This CDR3 has 13 residues. The CDR3, as DNA: TGTGCCAGCAGCCCGGGTTCCACTGGATCCTGCGTCTTT. Amino acid sequence: CASSPGSTGSCVF.

The chain combines TRBV7-9 with TRBJ2-3, with 10 bases fitting TRBD2. CDR1 is SEHNR and CDR2 is FQNEAQ in the germline V gene (reference sequence). With 5 bases clipped from V and 4 bases from J, the junction kept 12 bases outside the gene matches. CDR3 length: 17 residues. CDR3 residues: CASSPLGLAGAPDTQYF. The CDR3 DNA reads as TGTGCCAGCAGCCCCCTTGGGCTAGCGGGGGCCCCAGATACGCAGTATTTT.

This chain links TRBV5-8 with TRBJ2-2, with 13 bases matching TRBD2. This CDR3 is 16 amino acids long. In germline, CDR1 is SGHTS, CDR2 YDEGEE. V shed 4 bases and J 7 bases; nucleotides not matched to a gene: 7. CDR3 sequence reads: CASSPLAGGLLGELFF. The CDR3 DNA sequence: TGTGCCAGCAGCCCACTAGCGGGGGGGCTTCTCGGGGAGCTGTTTTTT.

J is TRBJ2-1 and V is TRBV19; TRBD2 matches 12 bases. Per germline, CDR1 LNHDA and CDR2 SQIVND (reference sequence). V trimming: 2 bases; J trimming: 5 bases; junction bases outside the gene matches: 1. This CDR3 has 15 residues. The DNA for the CDR3 is TGTGCCAGTAGTATAACTAGCGGGGGGAACAATGAGCAGTTCTTC. It translates to CASSITSGGNNEQFF.

The chain couples TRBV2 to TRBJ1-2; D gene unclear. V was shortened by 7 bases and J by 3 bases, with 9 bases between the two germline ends. CDR3 length: 12 amino acids. The germline V gene has CDR1 SNHLY and CDR2 FYNNEI. Written as DNA, the CDR3 is TGTGCCAGCAACCCCGGGGACTATGGCTACACCTTC. This codes for CASNPGDYGYTF.

The chain recombines TRBV7-9 with TRBJ2-2; D unclear. The CDR3 sequence is 12 residues long. Trimming cost V 3 bases and J 4 bases, with 3 bases left between them. Germline V CDR1 and CDR2: SEHNR, FQNEAQ (reference sequence). DNA of the CDR3: TGTGCCAGCAGCTTGAGCACCGGGGAGCTGTTTTTT. It yields the protein CASSLSTGELFF.

This clone was seen a handful of times. J is TRBJ1-2 and V is TRBV15; perhaps TRBD1 as D (6 bases). Per the germline V gene, CDR1 is LNHNV and CDR2 is YYDKDF (reference sequence). The CDR3 consists of 17 residues. V gave up 0 bases and J gave up 2 bases, with 16 bases separating them. The CDR3 sequence is CATSRDLGFDRNYGYTF. The CDR3 nucleotides read TGTGCCACCAGCAGAGATCTCGGATTCGACAGGAACTATGGCTACACCTTC.

The chain joins TRBV9 to TRBJ1-2; D perhaps matches TRBD1 (6 bases). V lost 3 bases to trimming and J lost 2 bases, with 20 bases between them. The CDR3 length is 17 residues. The germline V gene encodes CDR1 SGDLS and CDR2 YYNGEE. CDR3 sequence reads: CASSARLGAGGNYGYTF. As DNA, the CDR3 is TGTGCCAGCAGCGCCCGATTGGGGGCAGGAGGAAACTATGGCTACACCTTC. The full variable domain, in which reference TRBV9 and TRBJ1-2 provide the parts outside the CDR3, is DSGVTQTPKHLITATGQRVTLRCSPRSGDLSVYWYQQSLDQGLQFLIQYYNGEERAKGNILERFSAQQFPDLHSELNLSSLELGDSALYFCASSARLGAGGNYGYTFGSGTRLTVV.

J is TRBJ1-5 and V is TRBV5-6; tentatively, D is TRBD1 (5 bases). Germline CDR1 and CDR2: SGHDT and YYEEEE. The CDR3 sequence is 15 residues long. V was trimmed by 4 bases and J by 2 bases, leaving 13 bases between them. CDR3: CASSQGRAGNQPQHF. CDR3 nucleotide sequence: TGTGCCAGCAGCCAGGGCAGGGCAGGCAATCAGCCCCAGCATTTT.

This chain uses TRBV30 with TRBJ1-4; 7 bases fit TRBD1. The J segment lost 10 bases and the V segment lost 2 bases, leaving 13 bases of the junction unmatched. Germline CDR1 and CDR2: GTSNPN and SVGIG (reference sequence). This CDR3 is 15 amino acids long. The chain's CDR3 is CAWSPQTGTVVKLFF. The CDR3 nucleotides read TGTGCCTGGAGTCCCCAAACCGGGACAGTGGTAAAACTGTTTTTT.

Points on this clone: Other nucleotide sequences in the sample specify the same CDR3. This chain connects TRBV7-2 to TRBJ2-7, with D perhaps TRBD1 (5 bases). The CDR3 contains 14 residues. Germline V gene data show CDR1 as SGHTA and CDR2 as FQGNSA. Trimming shortened V by 1 base and J by 2 bases, and 9 bases separated the two germline ends. The CDR3 DNA follows: TGTGCCAGCAGCTTAGATCAGGGCGCCTACGAGCAGTACTTC. This codes for CASSLDQGAYEQYF.

This chain uses TRBV30 with TRBJ1-5; D ambiguous. The CDR3 is 13 residues long. CDR1 and CDR2 (germline): GTSNPN, SVGIG (reference sequence). Deletions cut 4 bases from V and 4 bases from J, with 11 bases between. The CDR3 spells CAWTVGLNQPQHF. The CDR3 DNA follows: TGTGCCTGGACGGTCGGACTTAATCAGCCCCAGCATTTT. Full variable domain (remainder filled in from reference TRBV30 and TRBJ1-5): SQTIHQWPATLVQPVGSPLSLECTVEGTSNPNLYWYRQAAGRGLQLLFYSVGIGQISSEVPQNLSASRPQDRQFILSSKKLLLSDSGFYLCAWTVGLNQPQHFGDGTRLSIL.

The chain is built from TRBV7-3 and TRBJ2-2; 9 positions agree with TRBD1. The CDR3 loop spans 14 amino acids. V was pared by 8 bases and J by 2 bases, with 3 bases of the junction left unmatched. Germline lookup yields CDR1 SGHTA and CDR2 FQGTGA. DNA for the CDR3: TGTGCCAGCCGAACAGGGGGCAACACCGGGGAGCTGTTTTTT. It codes for CASRTGGNTGELFF.

J is TRBJ1-4 and V is TRBV7-9, with 7 nucleotides matching TRBD1. The CDR3 has 15 residues. The trim removed 4 bases at V and 2 bases at J, leaving 4 bases unmatched. The germline gives CDR1 SEHNR, CDR2 FQNEAQ (reference sequence). DNA for the CDR3: TGTGCCAGCAGCTACGCGGGACAGACTAATGAAAAACTGTTTTTT. Residues: CASSYAGQTNEKLFF.

The V call is TRBV5-5, the J call TRBJ1-1; D unresolved. This CDR3 has 14 residues. The V gene's germline CDR1 is SGHKS and CDR2 YYEKEE (reference sequence). The V and J ends lost 3 bases and 0 bases respectively, with 9 bases between them. For the CDR3, the DNA is TGTGCCAGCAGCTCGAGTTCTTTGAACACTGAAGCTTTCTTT. Translated, it gives CASSSSSLNTEAFF. Drawing the rest from reference TRBV5-5 and TRBJ1-1, the complete variable domain is DAGVTQSPTHLIKTRGQQVTLRCSPISGHKSVSWYQQVLGQGPQFIFQYYEKEERGRGNFPDRFSARQFPNYSSELNVNALLLGDSALYLCASSSSSLNTEAFFGQGTRLTVV.

This clone was observed a few times. The genes are TRBV20-1 and TRBJ2-7; the D gene is possibly TRBD1 (7 bases). Trimming removed 3 bases from V and 4 bases from J, with 13 bases in between. CDR1 and CDR2 (germline): DFQATT, SNEGSKA (reference sequence). The CDR3 extends over 13 amino acids. The chain's CDR3 is CSASIQGGYEQYF. CDR3 coding DNA: TGCAGTGCTAGTATCCAGGGGGGATACGAGCAGTACTTC.

V and J are TRBV9 and TRBJ2-5; D perhaps matches TRBD1 (6 bases). From germline, CDR1 is SGDLS and CDR2 YYNGEE. Trimming took 4 bases from V and 0 from J, leaving 13 bases between them. The CDR3 has 15 amino acids. This CDR3 reads CASSPQPGDQETQYF. The CDR3 region has the DNA TGTGCCAGCAGCCCGCAACCAGGGGACCAAGAGACCCAGTACTTC.